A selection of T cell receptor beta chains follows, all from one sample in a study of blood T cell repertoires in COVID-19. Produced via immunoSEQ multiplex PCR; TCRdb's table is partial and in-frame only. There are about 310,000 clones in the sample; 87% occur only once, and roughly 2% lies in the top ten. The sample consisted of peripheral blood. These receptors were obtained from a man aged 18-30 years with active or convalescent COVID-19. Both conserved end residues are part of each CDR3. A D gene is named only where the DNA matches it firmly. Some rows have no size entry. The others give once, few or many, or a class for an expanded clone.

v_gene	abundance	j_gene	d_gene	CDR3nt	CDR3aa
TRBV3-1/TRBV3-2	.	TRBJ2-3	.	TGTGCCAGCAGCCAGGCTAGTTTCATCCAGGATACGCAGTATTTT	CASSQASFIQDTQYF
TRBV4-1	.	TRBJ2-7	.	TGCGCCAGCAGCCAAGACCGGACTGATGTCTACGAGCAGTACTTC	CASSQDRTDVYEQYF
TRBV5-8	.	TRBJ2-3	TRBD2	TGTGCCAGCAGCTTGGGAAGCGGGAGAACAGATACGCAGTATTTT	CASSLGSGRTDTQYF
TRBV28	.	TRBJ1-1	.	TGTGCCAGCAGTTTATCAGGTGCTGAAGCTTTCTTT	CASSLSGAEAFF
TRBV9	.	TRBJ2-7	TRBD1	TGTGCCAGCAGCGTATCGCTTGGGACAGGTCTTCGGTTCCTCTACGAGCAGTACTTC	CASSVSLGTGLRFLYEQYF
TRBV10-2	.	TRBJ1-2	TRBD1	TGCGCCAGCAGCAGACAGGGGGACTATGGCTACACCTTC	CASSRQGDYGYTF
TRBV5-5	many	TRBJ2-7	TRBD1	TGTGCCAGCAGCCTACAGGGGGCCTACGAGCAGTACTTC	CASSLQGAYEQYF
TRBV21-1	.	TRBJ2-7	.	TGTGCCAGCAGCAACGAGTTCTCGGGGAACCCCTCCTACGAGCAGTACTTC	CASSNEFSGNPSYEQYF
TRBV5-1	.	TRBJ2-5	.	TGCGCCAGCAGCTTGCTGAGCCCCCAAGAGACCCAGTACTTC	CASSLLSPQETQYF
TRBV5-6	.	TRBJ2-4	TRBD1	TGTGCCAGCAGCTTGGGGGACAGGGGGCAGGACATTCAGTACTTC	CASSLGDRGQDIQYF
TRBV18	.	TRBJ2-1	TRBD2	TGTGCCAGCTCGCCCAAACCAAAAACTAGCGGACCCTACAATGAGCAGTTCTTC	CASSPKPKTSGPYNEQFF
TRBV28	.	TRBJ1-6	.	TGTGCCAGCATTTCCTTGTCTGCCTATAATTCACCCCTCCACTTT	CASISLSAYNSPLHF
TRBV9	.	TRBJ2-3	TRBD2	TGTGCCAGCAGCGCCAGTAGCGGGAGAGGTTCAGATACGCAGTATTTT	CASSASSGRGSDTQYF
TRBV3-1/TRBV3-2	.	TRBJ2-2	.	TGTGCCAGCAGCCAACAGGGGTTCGGGGAGCTGTTTTTT	CASSQQGFGELFF
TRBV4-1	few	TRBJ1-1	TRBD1	TGCGCCAGCAGCCACGCCGGGACAGGGAACGGTGAAGCTTTCTTT	CASSHAGTGNGEAFF
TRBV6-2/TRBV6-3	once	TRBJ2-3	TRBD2	TGTGCCAGCAGTTGGACTAGCGGGCTTACCACAGATACGCAGTATTTT	CASSWTSGLTTDTQYF
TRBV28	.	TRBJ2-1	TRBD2	TGTGCCAGCAGTTTCGCCAGCGGGAAGCCTTACAATGAGCAGTTCTTC	CASSFASGKPYNEQFF
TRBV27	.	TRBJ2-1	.	TGTGCCAGCAGTCGATATGACAGGAACAATGAGCAGTTCTTC	CASSRYDRNNEQFF
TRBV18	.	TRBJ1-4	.	TGTGCCAGCTCACCAAGATCTGGACTCCTTAATGAAAAACTGTTTTTT	CASSPRSGLLNEKLFF
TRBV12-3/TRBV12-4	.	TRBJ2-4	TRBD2	TGTGCCAGCAGTTTGGGAGGGTTGTGGTACTTC	CASSLGGLWYF
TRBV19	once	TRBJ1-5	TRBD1	TGTGCCAGTAGTGCCCTAGGGGGCGGTCAGCCCCAGCATTTT	CASSALGGGQPQHF
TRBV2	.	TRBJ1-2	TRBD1	TGTGCCAGCAGTCCAAGCGGGACAGGGTCCTATGGCTACACCTTC	CASSPSGTGSYGYTF
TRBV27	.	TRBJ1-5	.	TGTGCCAGCAGTCCCACCTACAGGGTTAGCAATCAGCCCCAGCATTTT	CASSPTYRVSNQPQHF
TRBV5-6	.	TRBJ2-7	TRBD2	TGTGCCAGCAGCTCCGGACTAGCGGGAAATACCTACGAGCAGTACTTC	CASSSGLAGNTYEQYF
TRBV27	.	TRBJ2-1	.	TGTGCCAGCAGTTTATCGAGCGCAAGCTCCTACAATGAGCAGTTCTTC	CASSLSSASSYNEQFF
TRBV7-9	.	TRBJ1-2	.	TGTGCCAGCAGCTATGCCGGAGAGAACTATGGCTACACCTTC	CASSYAGENYGYTF
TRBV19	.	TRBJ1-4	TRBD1	TGTGCCAGTACCCAAGACAGGGGGCTTGCAACTAATGAAAAACTGTTTTTT	CASTQDRGLATNEKLFF
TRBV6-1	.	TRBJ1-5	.	TGTGCCAGCAGTGAAGAGGGACACCCCAATCAGCCCCAGCATTTT	CASSEEGHPNQPQHF
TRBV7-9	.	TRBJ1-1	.	TGTGCCAGCAGCTTAGCGGGGGGACGCACTGAAGCTTTCTTT	CASSLAGGRTEAFF
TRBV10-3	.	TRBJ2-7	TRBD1	TGTGCCATCAGTGGGACAGGGGGGCAGTACTTC	CAISGTGGQYF
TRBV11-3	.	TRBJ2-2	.	TGTGCCAGCAGCTTGGGGATTACAGGGTTTGCCGGGGAGCTGTTTTTT	CASSLGITGFAGELFF
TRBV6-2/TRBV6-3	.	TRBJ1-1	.	TGTGCCAGCACTTACGGGAGGGCAACCACTGAAGCTTTCTTT	CASTYGRATTEAFF
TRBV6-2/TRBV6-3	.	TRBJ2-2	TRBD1	TGTGCCAGCAGCCTACAGGGGGAGGCCGGGGAGCTGTTTTTT	CASSLQGEAGELFF
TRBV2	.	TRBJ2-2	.	TGTGCCAGCAGTGTTCGGGGAACCGGGGAGCTGTTTTTT	CASSVRGTGELFF
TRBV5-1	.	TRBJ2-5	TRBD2	TGCGCCAGCAGCTTAACTAGCGGGATAGGCGAGACCCAGTACTTC	CASSLTSGIGETQYF
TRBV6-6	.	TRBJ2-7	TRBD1	TGTGCCAGCAGCTGGACAGGGGCCTACGAGCAGTACTTC	CASSWTGAYEQYF
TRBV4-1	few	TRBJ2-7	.	TGCGCCAGCAGCCAGACGGACAAGGGCTCCTACGAGCAGTACTTC	CASSQTDKGSYEQYF
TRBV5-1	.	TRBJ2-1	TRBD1	TGCGCCAGCAGCTTGTACAGGGGGCATGAGCAGTTCTTC	CASSLYRGHEQFF
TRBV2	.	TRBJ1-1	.	TGTGCCAGCGCCCTCGGGATGGAGACTGAAGCTTTCTTT	CASALGMETEAFF
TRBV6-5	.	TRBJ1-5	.	TGTGCCAGCAGGGGGGGGACCTCTTGGCAGCCCCAGCATTTT	CASRGGTSWQPQHF
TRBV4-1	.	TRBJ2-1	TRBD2	TGCGCCAGCAGCCGCGGACTAGCGGGGGAAGAGCAGTTCTTC	CASSRGLAGEEQFF
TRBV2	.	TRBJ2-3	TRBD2	TGTGCCAGCAGTGAATTTCGGGTAGCGGGGGGAAACACAGATACGCAGTATTTT	CASSEFRVAGGNTDTQYF
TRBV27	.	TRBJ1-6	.	TGTGCCAGCAGTTTATTCCGGGTGGATTCACCCCTCCACTTT	CASSLFRVDSPLHF
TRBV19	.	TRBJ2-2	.	TGTGCCAGTAGTATTTTCGTGAGCGGGGAGCTGTTTTTT	CASSIFVSGELFF
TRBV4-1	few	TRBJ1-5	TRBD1	TGCGCCAGCAGCCACCAGGGGGCTGGGGGGCCCCAGCATTTT	CASSHQGAGGPQHF